This T cell receptor (beta chain) was identified during a study of T cells in Graves' hyperthyroidism and ophthalmopathy. Overall study: It was at initial diagnosis, before any treatment, that peripheral blood was collected. General study results and limits: Among thyroid clonotypes expanded above 0.001, most also appeared in blood.

Comment on this clonotype: Its matching antigen is unknown.

Absence of ophthalmopathy progression within 18 months defined stable Graves' hyperthyroidism. PBMCs were derived from around 10 ml fresh peripheral blood. Template material for amplifying TCR beta CDR3 regions consisted of RNA transcripts. The TCR CDR3 first-round RT-PCR relied on the HTBI primer set. TCRdb recomputed calls from the multiplex PCR reads with MiXCR, one row per CDR3 protein. The sample has more than 500,000 distinct CDR3 sequences; around 15% are singletons. Germline V gives CDR1 SGHRS, CDR2 YFSETQ. The CDR3 contains 14 residues. The V end lost 5 bases, the J end lost 5 bases, and 14 bases lay between the germline ends.

The chain has TRBV5-1 and TRBJ2-1; no firm D call. Material: blood. This sequence was found in a woman aged 25-40 years with Graves' hyperthyroidism. DNA for the CDR3: TGCGCCAGCAGGATAGGAGAAGGAGACAATGAGCAGTTCTTC. This encodes CASRIGEGDNEQFF.